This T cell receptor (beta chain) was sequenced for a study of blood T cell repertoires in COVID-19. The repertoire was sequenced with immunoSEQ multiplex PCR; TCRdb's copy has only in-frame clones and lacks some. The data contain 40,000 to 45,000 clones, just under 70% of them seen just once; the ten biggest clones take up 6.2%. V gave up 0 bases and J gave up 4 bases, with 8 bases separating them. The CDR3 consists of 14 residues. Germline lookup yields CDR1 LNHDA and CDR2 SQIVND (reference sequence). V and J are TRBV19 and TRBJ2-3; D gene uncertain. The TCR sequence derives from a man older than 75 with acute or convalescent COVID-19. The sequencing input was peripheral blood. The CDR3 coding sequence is TGTGCCAGTAGTATAGAAATCCTCCCAGATACGCAGTATTTT. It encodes CASSIEILPDTQYF.